This T cell receptor beta chain emerged from a study of early T cells in non-severe SARS-CoV-2 infection. As concerns this clonotype: Its antigen is unidentified.

V gave up 6 bases and J gave up 3 bases; unmatched junction bases: 7. CDR3 size: 14 residues. Germline V gene data show CDR1 as WNHNN and CDR2 as SYGVQD (reference sequence). Study results and caveats: A preference for anti-spike CD8 responses marked VDJdb matching, which missed private and CD4 specificities.

The library protocol tagged individual cDNA molecules with unique molecular identifiers. MiXCR, applied by TCRdb to the 5' RACE reads, yields one record per CDR3 protein. The sample carries around 53,000 distinct CDR3 sequences, approximately 9.8% recorded once. This sequence joins TRBV10-1 and TRBJ2-7; 8 nucleotides agree with TRBD2. Sequenced input: whole blood. The clonotype comes from an adult who was a healthcare worker with PCR-confirmed SARS-CoV-2 infection or an uninfected control (not recorded which). CDR3 DNA: TGCGCCAGCAGCTCAGCGGGAGTTGACTACGAGCAGTACTTC. It translates to CASSSAGVDYEQYF.